This TCR beta chain was found in a study of siplizumab effects on memory and regulatory T cells. Study results and limitations: Naive T cells seemed more diverse than memory cells and seemed major alloresponse contributors. Siplizumab led to significantly less abundant alloreactive sequences that could be traced back to unstimulated CD4+ memory cells.

The CDR3 loop spans 13 amino acids. J lost 7 bases, V lost 6 bases, and 9 bases had no gene match. Germline V lookup: CDR1 SGHTA, CDR2 FQGNSA. Measured with immunoSEQ multiplex PCR; TCRdb has only the in-frame clones, and not every one. The table has about 120,000 clones, 85% to 95% seen once. A note on this clone: Its antigen is unknown.

Input material: non-Treg CD4+ T cells sorted from blood. The sequence was obtained from a human donor in good health. The chain links TRBV7-2 to TRBJ2-7; 7 bases line up with TRBD1. The CDR3 protein is CASRPPPGQEQYF. The CDR3 coding sequence is TGTGCCAGCAGACCCCCTCCGGGACAGGAGCAGTACTTC.